The 24 T cell receptor beta chains listed next were all sequenced from one sample in a study of blood T cell repertoires in COVID-19. This table comes from immunoSEQ multiplex PCR, and its TCRdb copy is limited to in-frame clones, with some not included. The repertoire holds a few hundred thousand clones, with 80% to 90% as singletons. Sequencing used peripheral blood. All receptors derive from a man aged 25 to 40 with active or convalescent COVID-19.

The chain uses TRBV6-5 and TRBJ2-2, with D perhaps TRBD1 (6 bases). The length of the CDR3 is 13 residues. Germline CDR1 reads MNHEY; CDR2 reads SVGAGI. Trimming took off 7 bases at V and 5 bases at J, with 11 bases between the two ends. The CDR3 is CASTETGTGELFF. In DNA, the CDR3 is TGTGCCAGCACCGAAACAGGGACCGGGGAGCTGTTTTTT.

J is TRBJ2-1 and V is TRBV27; a possible D gene is TRBD1 (5 bases). This CDR3 has 16 amino acids. CDR1 is MNHEY, CDR2 SMNVEV, per germline (reference sequence). V was trimmed by 5 bases and J by 0 bases, leaving 14 bases between them. CDR3 amino acids: CASSPRDSYSYNEQFF. In DNA form, the CDR3 reads TGTGCCAGCAGTCCACGCGACAGTTACTCCTACAATGAGCAGTTCTTC.

The V call is TRBV7-2, the J call TRBJ2-3; no firm D call. The germline V and J ends were trimmed by 5 bases and 13 bases, with 19 bases remaining between them. The length of the CDR3 is 13 residues. The germline gives CDR1 SGHTA, CDR2 FQGNSA. In DNA form, the CDR3 reads TGTGCCAGCAGCCCCCAACCAGGTCAATCGGAGTATTTT. This encodes CASSPQPGQSEYF.

V usage is TRBV6-5 and J usage is TRBJ1-2; TRBD1 aligns across 9 bases. CDR1 is MNHEY, CDR2 SVGAGI, per germline. Trimming took 3 bases from V and 2 from J; bases not matched to a gene: 4. The CDR3 is made up of 15 amino acids. The CDR3, as DNA: TGTGCCAGCAGTTATTCGGACAGGGGAAACTATGGCTACACCTTC. This sequence encodes CASSYSDRGNYGYTF.

This chain links TRBV2 with TRBJ2-2; TRBD1 might be the D (6 bases). The CDR3 loop spans 14 amino acids. CDR1 SNHLY and CDR2 FYNNEI come from the germline V gene. Trimming removed 6 bases from V and 2 bases from J, with 10 bases in between. The CDR3 nucleotides read TGTGCCAGCAGACCCGGGACAAACACCGGGGAGCTGTTTTTT. As protein: CASRPGTNTGELFF.

The chain has TRBV2 and TRBJ1-2; unclear D gene. Germline V gives CDR1 SNHLY, CDR2 FYNNEI. Trimming removed 11 bases at V and 2 bases at J, with 12 bases between. The CDR3 runs 12 residues. This CDR3 reads CAARTGNYGYTF. CDR3 nucleotides: TGTGCCGCCCGGACGGGAAACTATGGCTACACCTTC.

The J gene is TRBJ1-3, the V gene TRBV6-5; 7 bases map to TRBD1. Germline V lookup: CDR1 MNHEY, CDR2 SVGAGI. The CDR3 is 14 residues long. The ends lost 6 bases at V and 8 bases at J; junction bases unmatched: 10. In DNA form, the CDR3 reads TGTGCCAGCAGGACCAGGGGGGACGGGGACACCATATATTTT. Protein product: CASRTRGDGDTIYF.

This chain links TRBV7-8 with TRBJ1-5, with 9 bases lining up with TRBD1. The CDR3 has 14 amino acids. Germline V gene data show CDR1 as SGHVS and CDR2 as FQNEAQ. The V segment lost 7 bases and the J segment 4 bases; nucleotides outside the gene matches: 5. CDR3 sequence: CASMVGTGNQPQHF. Here the CDR3 DNA reads TGTGCCAGCATGGTCGGGACAGGGAATCAGCCCCAGCATTTT.

J is TRBJ1-1 and V is TRBV21-1; the table calls TRBD1, which could not be checked here. TRBV21-1 has pseudogene status. The CDR3 has 21 residues. CDR3 DNA: TGTGCCAGCAGCTCGCGACGACAGGGGTATACGGCTAGGAGTAAAGGTTTGGAGGCTTTCTTT. Residues: CASSSRRQGYTARSKGLEAFF.

The V gene is TRBV9, the J gene TRBJ1-1; D not certain. The germline gives CDR1 SGDLS, CDR2 YYNGEE. V lost 2 bases and J lost 3, with 11 bases in between. The length of the CDR3 is 14 residues. CDR3 in DNA: TGTGCCAGCAGCGTTGAGGGTAGTGACACTGAAGCTTTCTTT. Translated: CASSVEGSDTEAFF.

There are a few counts of this clone. The J gene is TRBJ1-1, the V gene TRBV2, with TRBD1 identical over 7 bases. CDR3 length equals 13 residues. V dropped 7 bases and J dropped 6; count of bases not matched to a gene: 8. Germline V gene lookup returns CDR1 SNHLY and CDR2 FYNNEI. The CDR3 sequence is CASKVQGGPEAFF. Here the CDR3 DNA reads TGTGCCAGCAAGGTCCAGGGGGGACCTGAAGCTTTCTTT. The whole variable domain, filled in from reference TRBV2 and TRBJ1-1, reads EPEVTQTPSHQVTQMGQEVILRCVPISNHLYFYWYRQILGQKVEFLVSFYNNEISEKSEIFDDQFSVERPDGSNFTLKIRSTKLEDSAMYFCASKVQGGPEAFFGQGTRLTVV.

The J gene is TRBJ2-3, the V gene TRBV5-1; D may be TRBD2 (6 bases). Trimming took 5 bases from V and 5 from J, leaving 12 bases between them. CDR3 length: 13 residues. Germline CDR1 is SGHRS and CDR2 is YFSETQ. CDR3 in amino acids: CASRLSSGDTQYF. The CDR3 DNA follows: TGCGCCAGCAGATTGAGTAGCGGAGATACGCAGTATTTT.

This rearrangement joins TRBV19 to TRBJ1-5; 7 bases fit TRBD1. This CDR3 region has 15 residues. Trimming at V came to 7 bases and at J to 0 bases, leaving 6 bases not matched to a gene. Germline V lookup: CDR1 LNHDA, CDR2 SQIVND (reference sequence). In nucleotides, the CDR3 is TGTGCCAGTACCCGGGACAGCTATAGCAATCAGCCCCAGCATTTT. Its protein is CASTRDSYSNQPQHF.

This clone was counted a single time. The chain links TRBV7-2 to TRBJ2-6; possible D gene TRBD2, 5 bases. The CDR3 is 20 residues long. V shed 0 bases and J shed 0 bases, with 18 bases lying between them. Germline-derived CDR1 and CDR2 are SGHTA and FQGNSA. The CDR3 region has the DNA TGTGCCAGCAGCTTAGCCCGATCCGGGGTACTAGGCTCTGGGGCCAACGTCCTGACTTTC. It codes for CASSLARSGVLGSGANVLTF.

The chain has TRBV11-2 and TRBJ2-1; D is uncertain. Germline V gene sequence: CDR1 SGHAT, CDR2 FQNNGV. The V gene lost 5 bases and the J gene lost 4 bases, with 9 bases spanning the gap. The CDR3 covers 13 residues. This CDR3 is CASSRYSYNEQFF. The CDR3 DNA sequence: TGTGCCAGCAGCCGGTATTCTTACAATGAGCAGTTCTTC.

This chain joins TRBV5-5 and TRBJ1-6; D possibly corresponds to TRBD1 (5 bases). V was cut by 0 bases and J by 9 bases, with 16 bases left in between. The germline V gene has CDR1 SGHKS and CDR2 YYEKEE (reference sequence). The CDR3 consists of 16 residues. CDR3 DNA sequence: TGTGCCAGCAGCTTGGGTTGGGGTAGGGGAAGTTCACCCCTCCACTTT. It encodes CASSLGWGRGSSPLHF. The full variable domain, rest sourced from reference TRBV5-5 and TRBJ1-6, is DAGVTQSPTHLIKTRGQQVTLRCSPISGHKSVSWYQQVLGQGPQFIFQYYEKEERGRGNFPDRFSARQFPNYSSELNVNALLLGDSALYLCASSLGWGRGSSPLHFGNGTRLTVT.

The V gene is TRBV27, the J gene TRBJ1-4, with TRBD1 identical over 7 bases. The CDR3 spans 17 residues. V lost 9 bases and J lost 0; bases outside the gene matches: 13. Per germline, CDR1 MNHEY and CDR2 SMNVEV (reference sequence). The DNA of the CDR3 is TGTGCCAGGTTAACCCTGACAGGGATTGCAACTAATGAAAAACTGTTTTTT. This gives the protein CARLTLTGIATNEKLFF.

The table lists this clone with a count of one. The chain links TRBV7-9 to TRBJ1-1, with D possibly being TRBD1 (5 bases). Deletions cut 4 bases from V and 12 bases from J, with 15 bases between. Per germline, CDR1 SEHNR and CDR2 FQNEAQ (reference sequence). The CDR3 sequence is 12 residues long. The CDR3: CASSSLGDLSFF. The DNA of the CDR3 is TGTGCCAGCAGCTCCCTCGGGGACTTATCTTTCTTT. Variable domain in full (rest from reference TRBV7-9 and TRBJ1-1): DTGVSQNPRHKITKRGQNVTFRCDPISEHNRLYWYRQTLGQGPEFLTYFQNEAQLEKSRLLSDRFSAERPKGSFSTLEIQRTEQGDSAMYLCASSSLGDLSFFGQGTRLTVV.

This clone was detected only a few times. This chain links TRBV4-1 with TRBJ1-3; possibly TRBD1 for D (5 bases). CDR3 length: 19 residues. Germline values: CDR1 MGHRA, CDR2 YSYEKL. V lost 4 bases, J lost 3 bases, and 25 bases lay in between. In DNA form, the CDR3 reads TGCGCCAGCAGCCCGGGGGGGAATGGGGTTTACAAGGGTGGAAACACCATATATTTT. Amino acids: CASSPGGNGVYKGGNTIYF.

V is TRBV6-6 and J is TRBJ2-2; D call uncertain. V lost 2 bases and J 0 bases, leaving 7 bases between the germline ends. CDR1 MNHNY and CDR2 SVGAGI come from the germline V gene (reference sequence). This CDR3 is 15 amino acids long. CDR3 sequence: CASSYSGPNTGELFF. The DNA of the CDR3 is TGTGCCAGCAGTTACAGTGGGCCGAACACCGGGGAGCTGTTTTTT.

The rearrangement joins TRBV7-8 to TRBJ2-2, with D perhaps TRBD1 (5 bases). V dropped 2 bases and J dropped 4 bases, with 14 bases sitting between them. CDR3 length: 16 amino acids. CDR1 is SGHVS and CDR2 is FQNEAQ in the germline V gene. In DNA, the CDR3 is TGTGCCAGCAGCTTACTATGGCAGGGTACCACCGGGGAGCTGTTTTTT. Translation: CASSLLWQGTTGELFF.

The rearrangement uses TRBV9 and TRBJ1-4; D is ambiguous. The CDR3 contains 15 residues. Trimming took 4 bases from V and 8 from J, leaving 18 bases between them. CDR1 SGDLS and CDR2 YYNGEE come from the germline V gene. The CDR3 loop reads CASSPRVGFQEKLFF. CDR3 coding DNA: TGTGCCAGCAGCCCCCGGGTCGGGTTTCAGGAAAAACTGTTTTTT.

In DNA form, the CDR3 reads TGTGCCAGCAGCGCCTCCTCTGGGGCCAACGTCCTGACTTTC. Encoded protein: CASSASSGANVLTF. V is TRBV9 and J is TRBJ2-6, with no clear D. Germline loops: CDR1 SGDLS, CDR2 YYNGEE. Trimming cost V 3 bases and J 0 bases, with 4 bases left between them. This CDR3 has 14 amino acids.

V usage is TRBV19 and J usage is TRBJ1-2; TRBD1 matches at 8 bases. CDR3 length: 18 amino acids. The V segment lost 7 bases and the J segment 5 bases; nucleotides outside the gene matches: 21. Germline CDR1 reads LNHDA; CDR2 reads SQIVND (reference sequence). In DNA, the CDR3 is TGTGCCAGTACTACAAAAACCGGGACAGGAGGGACATTATATGGCTACACCTTC. Translating it yields CASTTKTGTGGTLYGYTF. The full variable domain, in which reference TRBV19 and TRBJ1-2 provide the parts outside the CDR3, is DGGITQSPKYLFRKEGQNVTLSCEQNLNHDAMYWYRQDPGQGLRLIYYSQIVNDFQKGDIAEGYSVSREKKESFPLTVTSAQKNPTAFYLCASTTKTGTGGTLYGYTFGSGTRLTVV.